This T cell receptor (beta chain) is drawn from a study of T cells in localized non-small cell lung cancer. Comments on this clone: The antigen is unknown.

V was clipped by 5 bases and J by 11 bases; unmatched bases: 14. This CDR3 is built from 15 residues. CDR1 and CDR2 (germline): SGHVS, FNYEAQ. This table comes from immunoSEQ multiplex PCR, and its TCRdb copy is limited to in-frame clones, with some not included. This sample has fewer than 95,000 clones, with roughly 88% found just once. Study-level findings and limits: Sequencing was restricted to one tumor region; therefore, heterogeneity remains possible.

The source was PBMCs, collected before any cancer treatment. V usage is TRBV7-6 and J usage is TRBJ2-7, with 11 bases matching TRBD1. The sequence was collected from a woman aged 40-69 years with stage II squamous cell lung carcinoma. For the CDR3, the DNA is TGTGCCAGCAGCCCGATAGGGACAGGGGGGATCAAAAAGTACTTC. It yields the protein CASSPIGTGGIKKYF.